Below are 4 T cell receptor beta chains sequenced from a single sample in a study of human T cells and chemical hapten exposure. Using its own MiXCR run on the RACE reads, TCRdb lists one record per CDR3 protein. The table records 280,000 or so distinct CDR3 sequences, 7.5% to 9% of them present only once. Documented time point: pre-sensitization, week 0. Described treatment: therapeutic diphenylcyclopropenone sensitization with weekly scalp DPC. The input for sequencing was whole blood, taken in connection with sensitization to the hapten diphenylcyclopropenone (DPC). Receptors originate from a young man with alopecia areata. Some clones in this sample may be carry-over from other donors' samples.

This clonotype was seen a handful of times. The chain carries TRBV14 and TRBJ2-1; D is ambiguous. This CDR3 is built from 14 residues. Trimming took 0 bases from V and 12 from J, leaving 15 bases between them. The germline V gene encodes CDR1 SGHDN and CDR2 FVKESK. The CDR3 DNA follows: TGTGCCAGCAGCCAAGATATGAGAGGTGTAGGGCAGTTCTTC. It yields the protein CASSQDMRGVGQFF. The full variable domain, in which reference TRBV14 and TRBJ2-1 provide the parts outside the CDR3, is EAGVTQFPSHSVIEKGQTVTLRCDPISGHDNLYWYRRVMGKEIKFLLHFVKESKQDESGMPNNRFLAERTGGTYSTLKVQPAELEDSGVYFCASSQDMRGVGQFFGPGTRLTVL.

This clonotype was detected ten times or more. The CDR3 spells CASSPRLGTGSDTQYF. The CDR3 coding sequence is TGTGCCAGCAGCCCCCGTTTGGGTACAGGGTCAGATACGCAGTATTTT. The V and J genes are TRBV5-4 and TRBJ2-3; perhaps TRBD1 as D (6 bases). The CDR3 is made up of 16 amino acids. Looked up from germline, CDR1 is SGHNT and CDR2 is YYREEE (reference sequence). Deletions cut 4 bases from V and 4 bases from J, with 19 bases between. Supplemented by reference TRBV5-4 and TRBJ2-3, the full variable domain reads ETGVTQSPTHLIKTRGQQVTLRCSSQSGHNTVSWYQQALGQGPQFIFQYYREEENGRGNFPPRFSGLQFPNYSSELNVNALELDDSALYLCASSPRLGTGSDTQYFGPGTRLTVL.

The table lists this clonotype with many counts. The gene calls are TRBV5-1 and TRBJ2-7; D is unclear. The CDR3 is 13 residues long. CDR1 SGHRS and CDR2 YFSETQ come from the germline V gene. With 1 base removed from V and 3 bases from J, the gap between germline ends came to 8 bases. This CDR3 reads CASSLTDVYEQYF. The CDR3 DNA is TGCGCCAGCAGCTTGACAGATGTCTACGAGCAGTACTTC.

This clonotype came up a few times. The chain couples TRBV6-5 to TRBJ1-6, with 8 nucleotides matching TRBD1. This CDR3 region has 16 residues. V dropped 2 bases and J dropped 9; count of bases not matched to a gene: 9. Germline CDR1 and CDR2: MNHEY and SVGAGI. CDR3 sequence: CASSYRTGTSSSPLHF. The CDR3, as DNA: TGTGCCAGCAGTTACCGGACAGGGACATCGAGTTCACCCCTCCACTTT.